This T cell receptor beta chain was sequenced for a study of Tregs in tolerant kidney transplant recipients. Clones were read by immunoSEQ multiplex PCR, and TCRdb kept only the in-frame ones, dropping some. This table holds around 61,000 clones, around 87% found once. Related graft donors supplied nonmyeloablative bone marrow transplants, and mixed chimerism was transient. CD4+CD25+CD127- Tregs, CD4+CD25- non-Tregs, CD4 and CD8 cells were sorted. The ends were cut back, 1 base at V and 5 bases at J, with 11 bases in the middle. CDR1 and CDR2 (germline): SGHTA, FQGNSA. The CDR3 has 14 amino acids. The chain combines TRBV7-2 with TRBJ1-2; no firm D call. This receptor was obtained from a human patient who received a combined kidney and bone marrow transplant. A share of the T cells may be of graft donor origin. Specimen: CD4+ T cells from blood (PBMCs), collected 6 months after the transplant. This CDR3 is CASSLVDIIYGYTF. Written as DNA, the CDR3 is TGTGCCAGCAGCTTAGTCGACATCATTTATGGCTACACCTTC.